These T cell receptor beta chains were read from a single sample in a study of blood T cells in healthy people across ages. TCRdb used MiXCR to reprocess the 5' RACE reads, holding one entry per CDR3 protein. The data hold over a million distinct CDR3 sequences, with approximately 25% observed a single time. The same sample was also studied in work on T cells of mothers and their children.

The sample was blood. The receptor source for this set is a girl aged 2 to 9 in good health. The CDR3 runs from the conserved cysteine through the conserved F or W. The order of the fields is J gene, clone size, V gene, D gene, CDR3 DNA, CDR3 protein. D genes are given only for firm matches. Clone size is given for some rows only: seen once, a few or many times, or a class if the clone is expanded.

TRBJ1-5,few,TRBV20-1,-,TGCAGTGTGGGGATTAGCAATCAGCCCCAGCATTTT,CSVGISNQPQHF
TRBJ1-4,-,TRBV10-3,-,TGTGCCATCAGTGAAAATGAGCAGGGAACACTGGCGGGCGAAAAACTGTTTTTT,CAISENEQGTLAGEKLFF
TRBJ1-1,-,TRBV29-1,-,TGCAGCGTTGATGTTTTCACTGAAGCTTTCTTT,CSVDVFTEAFF
TRBJ2-3,-,TRBV5-1,TRBD2,TGCGCCAGCAGCTTGGCCGGGGACTATTCCACAGATACGCAGTATTTT,CASSLAGDYSTDTQYF
TRBJ1-1,few,TRBV4-3,TRBD1,TGCGCCAGCAGCCCCCGCTTCGCGGGACAGTTGAACACTGAAGCTTTCTTT,CASSPRFAGQLNTEAFF
TRBJ1-6,-,TRBV20-1,-,TGCAGTGCAGGGGCGAGCTCCTATAATTCACCCCTCCACTTT,CSAGASSYNSPLHF
TRBJ2-4,-,TRBV2,-,TGTGCCAGCAGTGAAGGGAACAGGGATTGGAAAAACATTCAGTACTTC,CASSEGNRDWKNIQYF
TRBJ2-4,few,TRBV6-6,-,TGTGCCAGCAGTTCGACAGGCAGAGGGGAAAACATTCAGTACTTC,CASSSTGRGENIQYF
TRBJ1-5,-,TRBV12-3/TRBV12-4,TRBD1,TGTGCCAGCAGTTCTAAGGGGGGGACAGGGCATTTT,CASSSKGGTGHF
TRBJ2-7,-,TRBV7-2,TRBD2,TGTGCCAGCAGTTTAAATAGCGGGGGGGACTACGAGCAGTACTTC,CASSLNSGGDYEQYF
TRBJ1-5,-,TRBV20-1,-,TGCAGTGCCACGGGACCGACCTATCGGAGCAATCAGCCCCAGCATTTT,CSATGPTYRSNQPQHF
TRBJ2-7,-,TRBV27,-,TGTGCCAGCAGAAGTAGCGGAGCCTACGAGCAGTACTTC,CASRSSGAYEQYF
TRBJ2-2,-,TRBV29-1,-,TGCAGCGTTGAGGTGGAGTACACCGGGGAGCTGTTTTTT,CSVEVEYTGELFF
TRBJ2-7,-,TRBV6-5,-,TGTGCCAGCAGTTACGCTCAGTACTACGAGCAGTACTTC,CASSYAQYYEQYF
TRBJ1-1,-,TRBV10-1,-,TGCGCCAGCGATAGACAGAGCACTGAAGCTTTCTTT,CASDRQSTEAFF
TRBJ2-5,-,TRBV29-1,-,TGCAGCGTTGAACGAGGAGAGGGGAGACTCGAAGAGACCCAGTACTTC,CSVERGEGRLEETQYF
TRBJ2-5,-,TRBV25-1,TRBD2,TGTGCCAGCAGTGAAAGTAGGACTAGCTTAGAGACCCAGTACTTC,CASSESRTSLETQYF
TRBJ1-1,-,TRBV29-1,-,TGCAGCGTTGTTGTTGACCCGGGACTCTTATTT,CSVVVDPGLLF
TRBJ2-7,few,TRBV3-1,TRBD1,TGTGCCAGCAGCCAAGATTCGGACAGGGGCCACGAGCAGTACTTC,CASSQDSDRGHEQYF
TRBJ2-7,-,TRBV20-1,-,TGCAGTGCTAGAGTATGGGACACATACTCCTACGAGCAGTACTTC,CSARVWDTYSYEQYF
TRBJ1-5,few,TRBV5-5,-,TGTGCCAGCAGCTTTTCCGGGTGGCCAAATCAGCCCCAGCATTTT,CASSFSGWPNQPQHF
TRBJ2-1,once,TRBV27,-,TGTGCCAGCAGTGTCATCAGGGGGGAGGGATACAATGAGCAGTTCTTC,CASSVIRGEGYNEQFF
TRBJ2-7,few,TRBV5-1,-,TGCGCCAGCAGGCTCAGGCCAGGGGAGGGCGAGCAGTACTTC,CASRLRPGEGEQYF
TRBJ2-3,-,TRBV6-5,-,TGTGCCAGCAAGTATGAGGGCGCTAGCACAGATACGCAGTATTTT,CASKYEGASTDTQYF
TRBJ2-5,few,TRBV6-2/TRBV6-3,TRBD1,TGTGCCAGCAACTCGGGACAGGGATTGGGAGAGCAGTACTTC,CASNSGQGLGEQYF
TRBJ2-1,-,TRBV4-3,-,TGCGCCAGCAGCACATTGGGGGGCTACAATGAGCAGTTCTTC,CASSTLGGYNEQFF
TRBJ2-7,-,TRBV7-9,TRBD2,TGTGCCAGCAGCCCGCGACTAGCGGGCTCACAACACTACGAGCAGTACTTC,CASSPRLAGSQHYEQYF
TRBJ2-3,once,TRBV10-3,-,TGTGCCGCGCAGGACCGCTCGGTAGGAGATACGCAGTATTTT,CAAQDRSVGDTQYF
TRBJ2-7,few,TRBV20-1,TRBD2,TGCAGTGCTATAAGACTAGCGGAGGGTTGGGAGCAGTACTTC,CSAIRLAEGWEQYF
TRBJ2-4,few,TRBV5-8,TRBD2,TGTGCCAGCAGGGGGGGACTAGCAGGAAACATTCAGTACTTC,CASRGGLAGNIQYF
TRBJ2-3,-,TRBV3-1,TRBD1,TGTGCCAGCAGCCAAGAGAGCGGGACAGGGGGCAGCCCAGATACGCAGTATTTT,CASSQESGTGGSPDTQYF
TRBJ2-7,-,TRBV10-3,-,TGTGCCATCAGGGATACTAGCTACGAGCAGTACTTC,CAIRDTSYEQYF